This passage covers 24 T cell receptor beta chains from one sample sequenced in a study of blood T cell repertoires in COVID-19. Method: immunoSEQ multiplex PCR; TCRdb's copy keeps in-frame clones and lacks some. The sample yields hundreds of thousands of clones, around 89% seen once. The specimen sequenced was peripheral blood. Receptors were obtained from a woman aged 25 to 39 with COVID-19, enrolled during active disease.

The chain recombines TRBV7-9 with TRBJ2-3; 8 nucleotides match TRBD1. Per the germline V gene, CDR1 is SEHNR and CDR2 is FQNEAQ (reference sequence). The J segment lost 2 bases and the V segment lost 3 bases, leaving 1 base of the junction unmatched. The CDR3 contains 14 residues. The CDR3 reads CASSLGQATDTQYF. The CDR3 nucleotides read TGTGCCAGCAGCTTGGGACAGGCCACAGATACGCAGTATTTT.

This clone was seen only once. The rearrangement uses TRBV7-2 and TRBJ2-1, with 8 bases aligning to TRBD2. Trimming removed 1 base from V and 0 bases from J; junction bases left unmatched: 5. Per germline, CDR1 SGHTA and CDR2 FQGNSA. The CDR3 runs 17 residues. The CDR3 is CASSLVASGYSYNEQFF. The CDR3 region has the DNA TGTGCCAGCAGCTTAGTGGCTAGCGGGTACTCCTACAATGAGCAGTTCTTC. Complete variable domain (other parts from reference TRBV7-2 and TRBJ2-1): GAGVSQSPSNKVTEKGKDVELRCDPISGHTALYWYRQSLGQGLEFLIYFQGNSAPDKSGLPSDRFSAERTGGSVSTLTIQRTQQEDSAVYLCASSLVASGYSYNEQFFGPGTRLTVL.

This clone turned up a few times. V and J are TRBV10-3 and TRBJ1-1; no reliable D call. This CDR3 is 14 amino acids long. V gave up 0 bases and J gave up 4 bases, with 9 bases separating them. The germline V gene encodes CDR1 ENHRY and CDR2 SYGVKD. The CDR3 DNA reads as TGTGCCATCAGTGAGTCGGAGGGATTCACTGAAGCTTTCTTT. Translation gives CAISESEGFTEAFF.

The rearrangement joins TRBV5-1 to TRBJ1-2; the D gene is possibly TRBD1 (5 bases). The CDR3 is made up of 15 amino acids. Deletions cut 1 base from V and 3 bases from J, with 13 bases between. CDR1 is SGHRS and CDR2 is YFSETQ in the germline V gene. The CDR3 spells CASSLSGAVDYGYTF. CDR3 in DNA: TGCGCCAGCAGCTTGAGCGGGGCGGTAGACTATGGCTACACCTTC. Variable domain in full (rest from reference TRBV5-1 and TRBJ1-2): KAGVTQTPRYLIKTRGQQVTLSCSPISGHRSVSWYQQTPGQGLQFLFEYFSETQRNKGNFPGRFSGRQFSNSRSEMNVSTLELGDSALYLCASSLSGAVDYGYTFGSGTRLTVV.

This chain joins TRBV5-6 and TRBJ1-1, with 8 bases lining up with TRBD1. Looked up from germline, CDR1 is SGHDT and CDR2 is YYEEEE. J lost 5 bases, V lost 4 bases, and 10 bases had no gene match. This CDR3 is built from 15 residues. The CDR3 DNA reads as TGTGCCAGCAGCCGAGGACAGGGCCCTAGGACTGAAGCTTTCTTT. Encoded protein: CASSRGQGPRTEAFF.

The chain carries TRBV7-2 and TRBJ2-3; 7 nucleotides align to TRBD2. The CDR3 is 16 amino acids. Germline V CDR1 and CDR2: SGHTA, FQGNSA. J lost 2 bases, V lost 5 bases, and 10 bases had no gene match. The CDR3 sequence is CASSVQGAGNTDTQYF. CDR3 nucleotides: TGTGCCAGCAGCGTGCAAGGAGCGGGGAACACAGATACGCAGTATTTT.

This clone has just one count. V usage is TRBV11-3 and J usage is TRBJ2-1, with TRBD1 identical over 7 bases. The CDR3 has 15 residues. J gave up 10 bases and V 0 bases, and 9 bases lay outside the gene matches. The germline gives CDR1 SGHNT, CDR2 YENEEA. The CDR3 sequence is CASSLDATGVDEQFF. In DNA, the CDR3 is TGTGCCAGCAGCTTAGACGCAACAGGGGTCGACGAGCAGTTCTTC.

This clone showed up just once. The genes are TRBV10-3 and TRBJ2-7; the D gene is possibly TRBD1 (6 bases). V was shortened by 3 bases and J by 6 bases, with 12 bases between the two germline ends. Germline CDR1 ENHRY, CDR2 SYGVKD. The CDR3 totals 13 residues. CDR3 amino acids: CAISDAQGLEQYF. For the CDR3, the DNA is TGTGCCATCAGTGACGCACAGGGCCTCGAGCAGTACTTC.

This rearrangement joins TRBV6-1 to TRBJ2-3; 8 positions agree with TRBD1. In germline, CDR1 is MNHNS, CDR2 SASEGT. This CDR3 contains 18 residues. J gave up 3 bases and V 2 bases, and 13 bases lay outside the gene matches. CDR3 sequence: CASSERVGAGGLTDTQYF. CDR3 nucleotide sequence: TGTGCCAGCAGTGAAAGGGTGGGGGCAGGGGGCTTAACAGATACGCAGTATTTT.

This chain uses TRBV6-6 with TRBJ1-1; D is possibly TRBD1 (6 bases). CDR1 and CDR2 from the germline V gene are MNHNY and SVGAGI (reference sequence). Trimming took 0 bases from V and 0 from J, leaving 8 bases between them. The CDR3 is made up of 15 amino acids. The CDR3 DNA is TGTGCCAGCAGTTACTCCAAGGGGGTGAACACTGAAGCTTTCTTT. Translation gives CASSYSKGVNTEAFF.

CDR3 sequence (DNA): TGCGCCAGCAGCTTGATTTTGACTCACCAAGAGACCCAGTACTTC. Protein product: CASSLILTHQETQYF. The V gene is TRBV5-1, the J gene TRBJ2-5, with D uncertain. This CDR3 spans 15 amino acids. V was shortened by 1 base and J by 0 bases, with 10 bases between the two germline ends. CDR1 and CDR2 (germline): SGHRS, YFSETQ.

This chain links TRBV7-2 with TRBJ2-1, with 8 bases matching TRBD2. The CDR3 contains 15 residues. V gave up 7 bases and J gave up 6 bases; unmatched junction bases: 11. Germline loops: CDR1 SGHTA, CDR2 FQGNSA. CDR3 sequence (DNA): TGTGCCAGCATTTCGGGACTAGAGGGCGGCAATGAGCAGTTCTTC. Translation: CASISGLEGGNEQFF.

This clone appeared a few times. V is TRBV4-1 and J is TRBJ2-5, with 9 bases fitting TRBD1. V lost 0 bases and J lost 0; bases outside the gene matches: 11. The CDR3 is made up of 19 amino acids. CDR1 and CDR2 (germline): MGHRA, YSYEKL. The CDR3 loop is CASSQDGLTGGEYQETQYF. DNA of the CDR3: TGCGCCAGCAGCCAAGATGGGTTAACAGGGGGCGAGTACCAAGAGACCCAGTACTTC.

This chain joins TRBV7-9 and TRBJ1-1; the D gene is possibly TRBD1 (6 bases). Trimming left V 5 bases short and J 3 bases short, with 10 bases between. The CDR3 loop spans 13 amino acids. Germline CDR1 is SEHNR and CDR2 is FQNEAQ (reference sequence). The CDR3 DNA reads TGTGCCAGCAGCCAAGGGGGTGACACTGAAGCTTTCTTT. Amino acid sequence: CASSQGGDTEAFF.

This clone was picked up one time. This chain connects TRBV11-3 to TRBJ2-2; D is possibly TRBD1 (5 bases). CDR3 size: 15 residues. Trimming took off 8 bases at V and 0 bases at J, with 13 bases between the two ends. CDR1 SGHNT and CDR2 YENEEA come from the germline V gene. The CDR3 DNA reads TGTGCCAGCTGGGGTGGGGCGTCGAACACCGGGGAGCTGTTTTTT. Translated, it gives CASWGGASNTGELFF.

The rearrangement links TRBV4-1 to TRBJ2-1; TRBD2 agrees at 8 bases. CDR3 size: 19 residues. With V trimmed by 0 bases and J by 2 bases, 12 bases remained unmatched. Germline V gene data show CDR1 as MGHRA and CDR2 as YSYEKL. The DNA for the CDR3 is TGCGCCAGCAGCCAAGATCTGTCCTCCCGGGGGGGCCCCTACAATGAGCAGTTCTTC. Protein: CASSQDLSSRGGPYNEQFF.

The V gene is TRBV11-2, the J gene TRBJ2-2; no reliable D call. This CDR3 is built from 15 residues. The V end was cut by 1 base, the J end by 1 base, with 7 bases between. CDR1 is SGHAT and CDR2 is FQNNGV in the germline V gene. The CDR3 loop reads CASSLALGNTGELFF. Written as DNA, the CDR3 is TGTGCCAGCAGCTTAGCGCTAGGGAACACCGGGGAGCTGTTTTTT.

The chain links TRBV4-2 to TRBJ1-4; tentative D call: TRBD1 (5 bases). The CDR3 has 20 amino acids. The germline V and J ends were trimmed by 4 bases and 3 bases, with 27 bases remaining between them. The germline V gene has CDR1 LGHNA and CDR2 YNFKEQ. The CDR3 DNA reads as TGTGCCAGCAGCCCCCGTCCTGGCGGGGGGACGTTCGCCCCTAATGAAAAACTGTTTTTT. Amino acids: CASSPRPGGGTFAPNEKLFF.

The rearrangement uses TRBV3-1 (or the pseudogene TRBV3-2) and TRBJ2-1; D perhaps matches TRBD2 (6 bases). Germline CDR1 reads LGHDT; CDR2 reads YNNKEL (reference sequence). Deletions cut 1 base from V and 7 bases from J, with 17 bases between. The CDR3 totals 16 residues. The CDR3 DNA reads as TGTGCCAGCAGCCAAGGCGGGAATATGGTCGGGAATGAGCAGTTCTTC. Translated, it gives CASSQGGNMVGNEQFF.

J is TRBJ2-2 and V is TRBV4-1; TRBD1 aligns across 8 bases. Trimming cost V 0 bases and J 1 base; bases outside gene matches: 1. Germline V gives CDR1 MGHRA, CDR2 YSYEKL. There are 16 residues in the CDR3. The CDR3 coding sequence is TGCGCCAGCAGCCAAGACGACAGGGGGAACACCGGGGAGCTGTTTTTT. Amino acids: CASSQDDRGNTGELFF.

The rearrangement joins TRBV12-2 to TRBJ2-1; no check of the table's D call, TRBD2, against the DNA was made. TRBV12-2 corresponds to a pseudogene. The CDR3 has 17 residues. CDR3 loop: CASRFSLASSSYNEQFF. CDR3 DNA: TGTGCAAGTCGTTTTTCACTAGCGTCGAGCTCCTACAATGAGCAGTTCTTC.

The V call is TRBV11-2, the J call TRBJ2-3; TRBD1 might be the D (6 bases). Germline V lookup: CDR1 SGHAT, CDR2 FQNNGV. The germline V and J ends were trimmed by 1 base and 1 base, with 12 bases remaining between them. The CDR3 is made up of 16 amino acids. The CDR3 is CASSLVGALGTDTQYF. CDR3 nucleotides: TGTGCCAGCAGCTTAGTGGGGGCCCTGGGCACAGATACGCAGTATTTT.

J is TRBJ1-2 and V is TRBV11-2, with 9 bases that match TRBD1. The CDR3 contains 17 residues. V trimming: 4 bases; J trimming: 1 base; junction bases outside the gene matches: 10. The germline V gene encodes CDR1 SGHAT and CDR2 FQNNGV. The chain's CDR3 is CASSYRTGDIFNYGYTF. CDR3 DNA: TGTGCCAGCAGCTACCGGACAGGGGACATCTTTAACTATGGCTACACCTTC. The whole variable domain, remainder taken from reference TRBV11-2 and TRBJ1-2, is EAGVAQSPRYKIIEKRQSVAFWCNPISGHATLYWYQQILGQGPKLLIQFQNNGVVDDSQLPKDRFSAERLKGVDSTLKIQPAKLEDSAVYLCASSYRTGDIFNYGYTFGSGTRLTVV.

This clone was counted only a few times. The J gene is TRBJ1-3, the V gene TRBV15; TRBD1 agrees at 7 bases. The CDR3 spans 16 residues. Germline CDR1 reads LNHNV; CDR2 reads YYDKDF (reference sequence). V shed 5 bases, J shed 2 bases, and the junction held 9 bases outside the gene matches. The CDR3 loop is CATSRLSTGPGNTIYF. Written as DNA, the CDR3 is TGTGCCACCAGCCGCCTCTCGACAGGGCCTGGAAACACCATATATTTT.